Below, one T cell receptor (beta chain) is given with its context. The antigen is unknown. Germline V lookup: CDR1 SGHRS, CDR2 YFSETQ. The CDR3 extends over 12 amino acids. Trimming shortened V by 4 bases and J by 2 bases, and 6 bases separated the two germline ends. By 5'RACE template switching, TCR cDNA was produced, with a universal primer site and UMIs added in the process. Via MiXCR, TCRdb re-called the 5' RACE reads, giving one row per CDR3 protein. The table includes a few hundred thousand distinct CDR3 sequences, about 5.2% detected once. The sample is drawn from a study of T cells after yellow fever vaccination. Study-level results: Clonotypes shared by both compartments, CD4 and CD8, made up a small share. Contamination of FACS-sorted repertoires by abundant clonotypes from the bulk population could occur.

The chain employs TRBV5-1 and TRBJ1-1; no reliable D call. The receptor was isolated from a man aged 18 to 30 who received the YFV17D yellow fever vaccine. The material sequenced was CD4+ T cells sorted from PBMCs, taken on the day of the yellow fever booster vaccination. CDR3 in DNA: TGCGCCAGCAGCCTCCCTAACACTGAAGCTTTCTTT. Translated: CASSLPNTEAFF.